What follows are 29 T cell receptor beta chains derived from one specimen sequenced in a study of cytomegalovirus exposure and HLA in healthy donors. PCR was performed using 60 Vbeta and 13 Jbeta primers. Sequencing used immunoSEQ multiplex PCR; TCRdb keeps in-frame clones, though not all of them. The data hold around 220,000 clones, with roughly 79% observed a single time. The sample taken for sequencing was PBMCs. These receptors were obtained from a man in his late teens or twenties in good health and CMV-seronegative.

The genes are TRBV18 and TRBJ2-7, with D perhaps TRBD1 (6 bases). CDR3 length: 14 residues. CDR1 is KGHSH, CDR2 LQKENI, per germline. Trimming pared 5 bases from V and 1 base from J, leaving 12 bases between. Here the CDR3 DNA reads TGTGCCAGCTCAAACCGAGACAGGTCCTACGAGCAGTACTTC. This gives the protein CASSNRDRSYEQYF.

This clone was recorded once. The CDR3 reads CSARGLAEQFF. CDR3 DNA: TGCAGTGCGAGGGGACTAGCGGAGCAGTTCTTC. V is TRBV20-1 and J is TRBJ2-1; 10 nucleotides agree with TRBD2. Germline trimming cut 6 bases from V and 10 bases from J; bases unmatched to any gene: 3. In germline, CDR1 is DFQATT, CDR2 SNEGSKA (reference sequence). The CDR3 is 11 residues long.

The chain is built from TRBV15 and TRBJ2-7; TRBD2 matches 8 bases. J gave up 2 bases and V 4 bases, and 4 bases lay outside the gene matches. The CDR3 consists of 14 residues. The germline CDR1 and CDR2 sequences are LNHNV and YYDKDF (reference sequence). The CDR3 DNA reads as TGTGCCACCAGCAACACCGGGGGGGCCTACGAGCAGTACTTC. It is translated as CATSNTGGAYEQYF.

The chain combines TRBV7-8 with TRBJ2-7; 8 bases map to TRBD1. After removal of 2 bases from V and 5 bases from J, the junction contained 5 bases not matched to a gene. This CDR3 comprises 14 residues. Per germline, CDR1 SGHVS and CDR2 FQNEAQ. The CDR3, as DNA: TGTGCCAGCAGCTTAAAACAGGGGGTCGACGAGCAGTACTTC. Its translation is CASSLKQGVDEQYF.

The chain is built from TRBV10-3 and TRBJ2-5, with 7 bases that match TRBD1. The DNA end is more similar to TRBJ2-7, so the J call may be wrong. Germline V gives CDR1 ENHRY, CDR2 SYGVKD. There are 12 residues in the CDR3. The CDR3, as DNA: TGTGCCGTCGGGACAGCTTCCTACGAGCAGTACTTC. It encodes CAVGTASYEQYF.

This chain uses TRBV30 with TRBJ2-1; 7 bases fit TRBD2. Germline loops: CDR1 GTSNPN, CDR2 SVGIG (reference sequence). After removal of 2 bases from V and 9 bases from J, the junction contained 13 bases not matched to a gene. CDR3 length: 15 residues. CDR3 amino acids: CAWSWSTGLESEQFF. The CDR3 region has the DNA TGTGCCTGGAGTTGGAGTACCGGACTAGAGAGTGAGCAGTTCTTC.

This chain joins TRBV7-2 and TRBJ2-7; 10 bases map to TRBD1. Germline CDR1 and CDR2: SGHTA and FQGNSA. This CDR3 is built from 14 residues. J was trimmed by 4 bases and V by 5 bases; bases with no gene match: 5. The CDR3 sequence: CASSPPGQGYEQYF. CDR3 in DNA: TGTGCCAGCAGCCCCCCGGGACAGGGGTACGAGCAGTACTTC.

The chain uses TRBV7-9 and TRBJ2-3; D is undetermined. Per the germline V gene, CDR1 is SEHNR and CDR2 is FQNEAQ (reference sequence). This CDR3 region has 15 residues. V lost 0 bases, J lost 3 bases, and 10 bases lay in between. In nucleotides, the CDR3 is TGTGCCAGCAGCTTAGCGGGCAAAGGTACAGATACGCAGTATTTT. Amino acid sequence: CASSLAGKGTDTQYF.

The chain couples TRBV4-2 to TRBJ2-2, with 9 nucleotides matching TRBD1. This CDR3 comprises 16 residues. The germline CDR1 and CDR2 sequences are LGHNA and YNFKEQ. J gave up 0 bases and V 4 bases, and 3 bases lay outside the gene matches. The chain's CDR3 is CASSPGTGTNTGELFF. CDR3 coding DNA: TGTGCCAGCAGCCCCGGGACAGGGACGAACACCGGGGAGCTGTTTTTT.

The rearrangement links TRBV27 to TRBJ1-1; 8 nucleotides align to TRBD1. V lost 2 bases to trimming and J lost 7 bases; unmatched junction nucleotides: 6. Per the germline V gene, CDR1 is MNHEY and CDR2 is SMNVEV (reference sequence). The CDR3 runs 14 residues. CDR3 residues: CASSLRRQGYEAFF. The CDR3 nucleotides are TGTGCCAGCAGTTTACGGAGACAGGGGTATGAAGCTTTCTTT.

The chain combines TRBV18 with TRBJ2-7; 7 positions match TRBD2. With 3 bases clipped from V and 4 bases from J, the junction kept 6 bases outside the gene matches. The CDR3 loop spans 14 amino acids. The V gene's germline CDR1 is KGHSH and CDR2 LQKENI. The CDR3 DNA reads as TGTGCCAGCTCACCCAGGGAGGGAGGGTACGAGCAGTACTTC. This translates into CASSPREGGYEQYF.

This chain uses TRBV6-5 with TRBJ1-3, with D unresolved. V lost 2 bases and J 1 base, leaving 9 bases between the germline ends. This CDR3 comprises 15 residues. The germline V gene has CDR1 MNHEY and CDR2 SVGAGI. The CDR3 DNA reads as TGTGCCAGCAGTTACCGAACCGCGTCTGGAAACACCATATATTTT. This translates into CASSYRTASGNTIYF.

The CDR3 is CASSLKASGGGTGELFF. The CDR3, as DNA: TGTGCCAGCAGCTTAAAGGCTAGCGGGGGCGGGACCGGGGAGCTGTTTTTT. V gene TRBV7-8 combines with J gene TRBJ2-2, with 10 bases identical to TRBD2. Per the germline V gene, CDR1 is SGHVS and CDR2 is FQNEAQ. Trimming removed 2 bases from V and 5 bases from J; junction bases left unmatched: 8. This CDR3 is built from 17 residues.

The chain combines TRBV5-4 with TRBJ2-3; 11 bases line up with TRBD2. V lost 8 bases to trimming and J lost 2 bases; unmatched junction nucleotides: 7. CDR3 length: 15 amino acids. Germline CDR1 reads SGHNT; CDR2 reads YYREEE (reference sequence). CDR3 protein: CASRTSGGLTDTQYF. In nucleotides, the CDR3 is TGTGCCAGTAGAACTAGCGGGGGTCTCACAGATACGCAGTATTTT.

This clone has only one observation. The chain couples TRBV19 to TRBJ1-5; 8 bases map to TRBD1. V lost 6 bases and J lost 4; bases outside the gene matches: 2. Germline V gene data show CDR1 as LNHDA and CDR2 as SQIVND (reference sequence). The CDR3 covers 13 residues. DNA of the CDR3: TGTGCCAGTAGACAGGGGGTGAATCAGCCCCAGCATTTT. Translation gives CASRQGVNQPQHF.

In this sample, this clone turned up once. CDR3 sequence reads: CASSLGVAGSTYEQYF. DNA of the CDR3: TGTGCCAGCAGCTTGGGGGTAGCGGGGTCAACCTACGAGCAGTACTTC. This chain joins TRBV5-6 and TRBJ2-7, with 8 positions matching TRBD2. This CDR3 has 16 amino acids. The germline V gene encodes CDR1 SGHDT and CDR2 YYEEEE. The J segment lost 2 bases and the V segment lost 0 bases, leaving 7 bases of the junction unmatched.

The genes are TRBV7-3 and TRBJ2-1; 10 bases match TRBD2. The CDR3 has 16 amino acids. Trimming cost V 2 bases and J 5 bases; bases outside gene matches: 6. The germline gives CDR1 SGHTA, CDR2 FQGTGA. For the CDR3, the DNA is TGTGCCAGCAGCTTAGATCTAGCGGGGGTGAACAATGAGCAGTTCTTC. It yields the protein CASSLDLAGVNNEQFF.

V is TRBV5-1 and J is TRBJ1-4; possibly TRBD1 for D (6 bases). Germline V CDR1 and CDR2: SGHRS, YFSETQ. The CDR3 is made up of 14 amino acids. V dropped 4 bases and J dropped 8 bases, with 15 bases sitting between them. CDR3 region: CASSPGGAEEKLFF. The CDR3 nucleotides read TGCGCCAGCAGCCCCGGGGGGGCGGAGGAAAAACTGTTTTTT.

J is TRBJ2-7 and V is TRBV28; 12 positions agree with TRBD1. CDR1 MDHEN and CDR2 SYDVKM come from the germline V gene. Trimming removed 4 bases from V and 4 bases from J; junction bases left unmatched: 2. The CDR3 runs to 14 residues. The CDR3 DNA follows: TGTGCCAGCAGTTCGGGACAGGGGGCTTACGAGCAGTACTTC. Translation: CASSSGQGAYEQYF.

The rearrangement joins TRBV7-9 to TRBJ2-1; the match to TRBD2 covers 10 bases. V was clipped by 0 bases and J by 6 bases; unmatched bases: 8. The length of the CDR3 is 17 residues. Looked up from germline, CDR1 is SEHNR and CDR2 is FQNEAQ (reference sequence). CDR3 amino acids: CASSLALASGRGNEQFF. The CDR3 DNA reads as TGTGCCAGCAGCTTAGCGCTCGCTAGCGGGAGAGGCAATGAGCAGTTCTTC.

The chain uses TRBV5-4 and TRBJ1-2, with 8 bases fitting TRBD1. This CDR3 is built from 18 residues. Germline values: CDR1 SGHNT, CDR2 YYREEE (reference sequence). V shed 0 bases and J 3 bases; nucleotides not matched to a gene: 13. The CDR3 spells CASSLEGAGGARDYGYTF. The DNA for the CDR3 is TGTGCCAGCAGCTTGGAGGGCGCAGGGGGCGCTAGGGACTATGGCTACACCTTC.

This rearrangement joins TRBV6-1 to TRBJ2-7; TRBD2 matches at 13 bases. This CDR3 spans 17 amino acids. The J segment lost 0 bases and the V segment lost 2 bases, leaving 4 bases of the junction unmatched. Per the germline V gene, CDR1 is MNHNS and CDR2 is SASEGT. As DNA, the CDR3 is TGTGCCAGCAGTGAATTGGGACTAGCGGGAACCTCCTACGAGCAGTACTTC. It codes for CASSELGLAGTSYEQYF.

The chain uses TRBV13 and TRBJ2-3, with 7 positions matching TRBD2. Germline loops: CDR1 PRHDT, CDR2 FYEKMQ (reference sequence). Unmatched junction bases numbered 9, after V lost 5 bases and J lost 1 base. CDR3 size: 16 residues. Here the CDR3 reads CASSQAPAGGTDTQYF. The CDR3 nucleotides read TGTGCCAGCAGCCAGGCCCCCGCGGGGGGCACAGATACGCAGTATTTT.

The chain employs TRBV25-1 and TRBJ2-5, with 8 bases aligning to TRBD1. The CDR3 has 14 amino acids. CDR1 and CDR2 (germline): MGHDK, SYGVNS. V shed 6 bases, J shed 4 bases, and the junction held 7 bases outside the gene matches. CDR3 DNA: TGTGCCAGCAGCCCCGGACAGGGTCGAGAGACCCAGTACTTC. Translation: CASSPGQGRETQYF.

This chain uses TRBV5-4 with TRBJ1-1, with D unclear. The V end was cut by 3 bases, the J end by 1 base, with 13 bases between. CDR1 SGHNT and CDR2 YYREEE come from the germline V gene (reference sequence). The CDR3 sequence is 15 residues long. CDR3 amino acids: CASSSAKRENTEAFF. CDR3 DNA sequence: TGTGCCAGCAGCTCTGCAAAGCGGGAGAACACTGAAGCTTTCTTT. Looking up the rest from reference TRBV5-4 and TRBJ1-1 gives the full variable domain: ETGVTQSPTHLIKTRGQQVTLRCSSQSGHNTVSWYQQALGQGPQFIFQYYREEENGRGNFPPRFSGLQFPNYSSELNVNALELDDSALYLCASSSAKRENTEAFFGQGTRLTVV.

The V gene is TRBV11-3, the J gene TRBJ2-3, with 8 positions matching TRBD2. Germline lookup yields CDR1 SGHNT and CDR2 YENEEA. CDR3 length: 15 residues. J was trimmed by 4 bases and V by 3 bases; bases with no gene match: 6. For the CDR3, the DNA is TGTGCCAGCAGCTTTTCAGCGGGAGAAGCAGATACGCAGTATTTT. Protein: CASSFSAGEADTQYF.

The chain employs TRBV10-3 and TRBJ2-7; 7 bases fit TRBD1. Germline lookup yields CDR1 ENHRY and CDR2 SYGVKD. Trimming removed 6 bases from V and 3 bases from J; junction bases left unmatched: 5. The CDR3 is 13 amino acids. The DNA for the CDR3 is TGTGCCATCAGGGCCGGGACAGACTACGAGCAGTACTTC. Amino acids: CAIRAGTDYEQYF.

The chain links TRBV19 to TRBJ1-1; perhaps TRBD1 as D (6 bases). Germline V gene sequence: CDR1 LNHDA, CDR2 SQIVND (reference sequence). The V end lost 10 bases, the J end lost 1 base, and 16 bases lay between the germline ends. The CDR3 has 14 amino acids. The CDR3 DNA follows: TGTGCCACTAATCCAGACAGGAAGAACACTGAAGCTTTCTTT. It codes for CATNPDRKNTEAFF.

This sequence joins TRBV7-6 and TRBJ2-5, with D perhaps matching TRBD1 (6 bases). Germline CDR1 reads SGHVS; CDR2 reads FNYEAQ. CDR3 length equals 15 residues. Trimming removed 1 base at V and 1 base at J, with 10 bases between. This CDR3 reads CASSLDRETQETQYF. The CDR3 DNA reads as TGTGCCAGCAGCTTAGACAGGGAGACCCAAGAGACCCAGTACTTC.